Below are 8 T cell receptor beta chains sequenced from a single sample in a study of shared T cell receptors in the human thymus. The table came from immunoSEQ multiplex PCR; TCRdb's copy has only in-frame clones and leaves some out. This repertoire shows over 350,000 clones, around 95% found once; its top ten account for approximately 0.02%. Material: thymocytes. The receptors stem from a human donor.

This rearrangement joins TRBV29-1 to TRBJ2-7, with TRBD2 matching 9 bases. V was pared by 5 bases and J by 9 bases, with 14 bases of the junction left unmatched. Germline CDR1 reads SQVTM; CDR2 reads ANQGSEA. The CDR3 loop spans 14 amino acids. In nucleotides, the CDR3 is TGCAGCGTTTCGGCGGGAGGGGACCTACGAGCGCAGTACTTC. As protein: CSVSAGGDLRAQYF.

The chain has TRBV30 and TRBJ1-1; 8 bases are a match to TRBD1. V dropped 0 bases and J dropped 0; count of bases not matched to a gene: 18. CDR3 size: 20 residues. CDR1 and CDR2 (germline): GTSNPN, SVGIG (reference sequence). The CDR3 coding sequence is TGTGCCTGGAGTGTACTCCTGGGCTTCCGGGACAGGCAAATGAACACTGAAGCTTTCTTT. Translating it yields CAWSVLLGFRDRQMNTEAFF.

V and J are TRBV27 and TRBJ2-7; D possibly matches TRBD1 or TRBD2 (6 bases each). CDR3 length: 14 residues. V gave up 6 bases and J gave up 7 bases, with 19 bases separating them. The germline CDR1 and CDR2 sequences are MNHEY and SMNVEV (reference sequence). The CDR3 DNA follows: TGTGCCAGCAGCTTCCCGGGGGCCCGGCGGGAGCAGTACTTC. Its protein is CASSFPGARREQYF.

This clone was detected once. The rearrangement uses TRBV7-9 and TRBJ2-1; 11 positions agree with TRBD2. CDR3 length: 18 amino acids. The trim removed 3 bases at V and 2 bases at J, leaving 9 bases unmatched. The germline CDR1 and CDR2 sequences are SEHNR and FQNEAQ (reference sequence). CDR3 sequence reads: CASSFTSGSSWPYNEQFF. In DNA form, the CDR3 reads TGTGCCAGCAGCTTCACTAGCGGGAGTTCCTGGCCCTACAATGAGCAGTTCTTC.

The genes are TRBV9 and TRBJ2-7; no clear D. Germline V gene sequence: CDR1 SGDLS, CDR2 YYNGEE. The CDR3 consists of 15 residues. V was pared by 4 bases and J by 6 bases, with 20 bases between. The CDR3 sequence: CASSPQGRRSGEQYF. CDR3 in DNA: TGTGCCAGCAGCCCCCAAGGTCGCCGAAGTGGCGAGCAGTACTTC.

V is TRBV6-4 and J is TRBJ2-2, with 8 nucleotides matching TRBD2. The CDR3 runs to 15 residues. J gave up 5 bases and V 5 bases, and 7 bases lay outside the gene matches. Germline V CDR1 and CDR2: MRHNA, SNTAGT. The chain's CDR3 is CASSRKERETGELFF. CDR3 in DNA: TGTGCCAGCAGTAGGAAGGAGCGGGAGACCGGGGAGCTGTTTTTT.

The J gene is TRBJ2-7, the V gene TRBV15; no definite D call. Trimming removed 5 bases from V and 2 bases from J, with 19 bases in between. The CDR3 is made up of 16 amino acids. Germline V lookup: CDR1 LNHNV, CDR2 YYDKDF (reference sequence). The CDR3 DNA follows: TGTGCCACCAGCTTCCGGGCCCGGGCTCGAGCCTACGAGCAGTACTTC. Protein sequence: CATSFRARARAYEQYF.

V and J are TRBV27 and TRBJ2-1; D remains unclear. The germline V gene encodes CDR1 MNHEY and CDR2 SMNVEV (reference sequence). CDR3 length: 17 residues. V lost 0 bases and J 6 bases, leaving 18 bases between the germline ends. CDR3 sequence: CASSLSRPPLFANEQFF. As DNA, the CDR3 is TGTGCCAGCAGTTTATCGAGGCCCCCACTCTTTGCCAATGAGCAGTTCTTC.